These T cell receptor beta chains were read from a single sample in a study of T-cell reconstitution after alpha-beta-depleted transplantation in children. MiXCR, applied by TCRdb to the PCR reads, yields one record per CDR3 protein. This sample carries tens of thousands of distinct CDR3 sequences, about 6.8% of them seen once, and the ten largest clones take 25% to 30%. Sample: peripheral blood, taken 60 days after TCRalphabeta/CD19-depleted stem cell transplant. These receptors were collected from a child less than two years old who had a stem cell transplant for acute myeloid leukemia, so the T cells may come from the graft donor. CDR3s include the opening cysteine and the closing phenylalanine or tryptophan. The D gene is left open where the match is weak. Not all rows give a size; the values are once, few, many and, for expanded clones, a class.

CDR3 DNA | CDR3 protein | J gene | V gene | D gene | clone size
TGTGCCAGTAGTATTCCCCCAAAGATACTAGCGGGGGGTTACTCTGGGGCCAACGTCCTGACTTTC | CASSIPPKILAGGYSGANVLTF | TRBJ2-6 | TRBV19 | TRBD2 | many
TGTGCCAGCAGTCACCCCTCGCTTGGGGGAGGAGATACGCAGTATTTT | CASSHPSLGGGDTQYF | TRBJ2-3 | TRBV28 | - | many
TGTGCCAGCAGTTACTCCAGGGGGCGCGGGGAGACCCAGTACTTC | CASSYSRGRGETQYF | TRBJ2-5 | TRBV6-5 | TRBD1 | -
TGCAGTGCTAGAGATGACAGCTACCGTGAGCAGTACTTC | CSARDDSYREQYF | TRBJ2-7 | TRBV20-1 | - | many
TGTGCCAGCAGCCGACCTCGACCGATTCCCAGCAATCAGCCCCAGCATTTT | CASSRPRPIPSNQPQHF | TRBJ1-5 | TRBV28 | - | many
TGTGCCAGTAGTATCCATCACCGGATCTCTGGAAACACCATATATTTT | CASSIHHRISGNTIYF | TRBJ1-3 | TRBV19 | - | -
TGCGCCAGCAGCCAAGTTTCGGACAGGGTCGTACGCGGCTACACCTTC | CASSQVSDRVVRGYTF | TRBJ1-2 | TRBV4-3 | TRBD1 | many
TGTGCCAGCAGCCGGTCCCCGGGGGATAACACTGAAGCTTTCTTT | CASSRSPGDNTEAFF | TRBJ1-1 | TRBV7-9 | - | many
TGTGCCAGCAGCCAAGGACCCGTTCCCACCTACGAGCAGTACTTC | CASSQGPVPTYEQYF | TRBJ2-7 | TRBV4-2 | - | many
TGTGCCAGCAGCCCTAGTTATCCCGAGCAGTACTTC | CASSPSYPEQYF | TRBJ2-7 | TRBV7-9 | - | many
TGTGCCAGCAGAACAGGGGAAGGTGTTTGGAACACTGAAGCTTTCTTT | CASRTGEGVWNTEAFF | TRBJ1-1 | TRBV6-5 | TRBD1 | many
TGCAGCGTTGAACGAGACACAGGCTTATTTTTT | CSVERDTGLFF | TRBJ1-4 | TRBV29-1 | - | many
TGTGCCAGCTCCAAAGATCGTCGGGGTTACGACGAGCAGTACTTC | CASSKDRRGYDEQYF | TRBJ2-7 | TRBV3-1 | - | once
TGTGCCAGCACTACGCTTCAGGGTAGCAATCAGCCCCAGCATTTT | CASTTLQGSNQPQHF | TRBJ1-5 | TRBV6-1 | - | many
TGTGCCAGCAGTCTCGGACTAGCCCTCACAGATACGCAGTATTTT | CASSLGLALTDTQYF | TRBJ2-3 | TRBV2 | TRBD2 | many
TGCGCCAGCAGCCAAGGAGTGGCGGGTGGCTCCTACGAGCAGTACTTC | CASSQGVAGGSYEQYF | TRBJ2-7 | TRBV4-3 | - | few